Each of the 5 T cell receptor beta chains below was sequenced from the same sample in a study of blood T cell repertoires in COVID-19. Only in-frame clones appear in the TCRdb table, and some are missing; sequencing was by immunoSEQ multiplex PCR. The sample yields under 45,000 clones, under 80% seen once. Sequenced sample: peripheral blood. These receptor sequences come from a man at least 80 years old with acute or convalescent COVID-19.

The CDR3 here is CASSHSSGNTIYF. Here the CDR3 DNA reads TGTGCCAGCAGCCATTCCTCTGGAAACACCATATATTTT. V and J are TRBV7-9 and TRBJ1-3; D gene ambiguous. Germline V gene lookup returns CDR1 SEHNR and CDR2 FQNEAQ (reference sequence). There are 13 residues in the CDR3. V was pared by 5 bases and J by 0 bases, with 5 bases between.

This chain joins TRBV10-3 and TRBJ1-1, with D hard to call. The CDR3 is made up of 15 amino acids. The ends were cut back, 0 bases at V and 2 bases at J, with 10 bases in the middle. Per the germline V gene, CDR1 is ENHRY and CDR2 is SYGVKD. The CDR3 DNA reads as TGTGCCATCAGTGAGTCGAGCGACGGAAACACTGAAGCTTTCTTT. This gives the protein CAISESSDGNTEAFF.

V is TRBV7-2 and J is TRBJ1-2; 8 nucleotides agree with TRBD1. The CDR3 is 15 amino acids. Germline V gene data show CDR1 as SGHTA and CDR2 as FQGNSA. Germline trimming cut 5 bases from V and 0 bases from J; bases unmatched to any gene: 5. The CDR3 region has the DNA TGTGCCAGCAGCGCCGGGACAGGCTCTAACTATGGCTACACCTTC. Its translation is CASSAGTGSNYGYTF.

The DNA for the CDR3 is TGCGCCAGCAGTGGGATAGGACAGGGGGGTACTGAAGCTTTCTTT. Its protein product is CASSGIGQGGTEAFF. V is TRBV5-1 and J is TRBJ1-1, with 10 bases identical to TRBD1. This CDR3 is 15 amino acids long. The V segment lost 5 bases and the J segment 5 bases; nucleotides outside the gene matches: 9. CDR1 and CDR2 (germline): SGHRS, YFSETQ.

This chain uses TRBV7-2 with TRBJ2-4; TRBD2 aligns across 11 bases. Germline CDR1 SGHTA, CDR2 FQGNSA. The CDR3 sequence is 15 residues long. The trim removed 5 bases at V and 4 bases at J, leaving 4 bases unmatched. The CDR3: CASSPRLAGKNIQYF. The CDR3 DNA follows: TGTGCCAGCAGCCCCCGACTAGCGGGGAAAAACATTCAGTACTTC.